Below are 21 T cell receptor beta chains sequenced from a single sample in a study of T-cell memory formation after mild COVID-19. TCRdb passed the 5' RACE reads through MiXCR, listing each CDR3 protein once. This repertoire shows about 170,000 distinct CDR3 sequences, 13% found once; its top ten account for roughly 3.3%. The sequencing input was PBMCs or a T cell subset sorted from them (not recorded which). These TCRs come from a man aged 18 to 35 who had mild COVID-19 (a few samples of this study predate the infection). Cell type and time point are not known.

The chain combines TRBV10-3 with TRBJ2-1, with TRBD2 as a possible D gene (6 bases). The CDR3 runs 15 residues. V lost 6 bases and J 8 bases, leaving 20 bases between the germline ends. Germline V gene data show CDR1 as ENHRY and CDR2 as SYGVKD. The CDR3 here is CAIRRDFLEGDEQFF. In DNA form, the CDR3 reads TGTGCCATCAGAAGGGACTTCCTTGAGGGAGATGAGCAGTTCTTC.

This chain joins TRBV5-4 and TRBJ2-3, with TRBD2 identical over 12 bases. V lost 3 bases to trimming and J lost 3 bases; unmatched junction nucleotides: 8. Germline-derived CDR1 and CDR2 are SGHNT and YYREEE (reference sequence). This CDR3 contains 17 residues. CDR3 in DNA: TGTGCCAGCAGCTCGGGGCTAGCGGGGGGGCGGACAGATACGCAGTATTTT. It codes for CASSSGLAGGRTDTQYF. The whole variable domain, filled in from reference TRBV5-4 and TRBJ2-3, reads ETGVTQSPTHLIKTRGQQVTLRCSSQSGHNTVSWYQQALGQGPQFIFQYYREEENGRGNFPPRFSGLQFPNYSSELNVNALELDDSALYLCASSSGLAGGRTDTQYFGPGTRLTVL.

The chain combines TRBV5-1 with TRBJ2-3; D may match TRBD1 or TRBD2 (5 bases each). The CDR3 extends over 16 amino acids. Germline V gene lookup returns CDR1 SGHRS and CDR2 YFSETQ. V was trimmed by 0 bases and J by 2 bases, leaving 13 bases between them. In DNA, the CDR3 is TGCGCCAGCAGCTTGGGGTCGGGGCCAGCCACAGATACGCAGTATTTT. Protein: CASSLGSGPATDTQYF. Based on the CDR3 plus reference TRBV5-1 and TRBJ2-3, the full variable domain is KAGVTQTPRYLIKTRGQQVTLSCSPISGHRSVSWYQQTPGQGLQFLFEYFSETQRNKGNFPGRFSGRQFSNSRSEMNVSTLELGDSALYLCASSLGSGPATDTQYFGPGTRLTVL.

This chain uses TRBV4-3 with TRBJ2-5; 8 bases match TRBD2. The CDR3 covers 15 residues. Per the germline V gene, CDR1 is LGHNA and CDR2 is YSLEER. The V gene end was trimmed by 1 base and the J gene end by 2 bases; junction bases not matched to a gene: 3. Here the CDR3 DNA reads TGCGCCAGCAGCCAAGGGACGGGGGGGCAAGAGACCCAGTACTTC. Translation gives CASSQGTGGQETQYF.

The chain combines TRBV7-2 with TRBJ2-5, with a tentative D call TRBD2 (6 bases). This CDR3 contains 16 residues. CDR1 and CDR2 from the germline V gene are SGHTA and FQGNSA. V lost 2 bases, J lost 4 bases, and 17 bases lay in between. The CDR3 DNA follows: TGTGCCAGCAGCTTAACGGGTTTCGGGGGTCGAGAGACCCAGTACTTC. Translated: CASSLTGFGGRETQYF.

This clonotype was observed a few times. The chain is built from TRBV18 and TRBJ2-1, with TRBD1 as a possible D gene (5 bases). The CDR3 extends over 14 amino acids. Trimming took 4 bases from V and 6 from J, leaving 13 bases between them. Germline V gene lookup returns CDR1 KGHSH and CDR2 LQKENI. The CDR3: CASSQTSGSNEQFF. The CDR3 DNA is TGTGCCAGCTCACAGACCTCAGGGTCCAATGAGCAGTTCTTC.

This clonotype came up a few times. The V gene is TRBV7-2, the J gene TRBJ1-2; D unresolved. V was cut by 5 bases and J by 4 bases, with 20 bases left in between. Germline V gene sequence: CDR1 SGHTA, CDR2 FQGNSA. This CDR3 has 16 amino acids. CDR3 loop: CASSPPGSGLGYGYTF. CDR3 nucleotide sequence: TGTGCCAGCAGCCCCCCGGGCAGCGGGTTGGGCTATGGCTACACCTTC.

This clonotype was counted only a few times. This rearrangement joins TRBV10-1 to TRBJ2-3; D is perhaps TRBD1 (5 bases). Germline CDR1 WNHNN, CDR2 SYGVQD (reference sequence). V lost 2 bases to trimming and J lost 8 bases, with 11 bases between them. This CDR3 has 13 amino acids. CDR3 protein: CASSEVLQGTQYF. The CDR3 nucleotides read TGCGCCAGCAGTGAGGTTTTGCAGGGTACGCAGTATTTT.

CDR3 loop: CASSQRTSTDTQYF. The CDR3 DNA is TGTGCCAGCAGTCAAAGGACTAGCACAGATACGCAGTATTTT. The gene calls are TRBV12-3 or TRBV12-4 and TRBJ2-3; TRBD2 might be the D (5 bases). V shed 5 bases and J shed 0 bases, with 9 bases lying between them. The CDR3 covers 14 residues.

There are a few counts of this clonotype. CDR3 region: CASSLVDNTEAFF. Written as DNA, the CDR3 is TGTGCCAGCAGCTTGGTGGACAACACTGAAGCTTTCTTT. V gene TRBV5-6 combines with J gene TRBJ1-1; D is unresolved. CDR1 and CDR2 (germline): SGHDT, YYEEEE. The CDR3 spans 13 residues. The V end was cut by 0 bases, the J end by 2 bases, with 5 bases between.

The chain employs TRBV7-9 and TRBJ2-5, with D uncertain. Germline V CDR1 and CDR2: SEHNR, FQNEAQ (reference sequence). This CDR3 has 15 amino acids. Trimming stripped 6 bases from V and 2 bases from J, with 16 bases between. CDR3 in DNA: TGTGCCAGCAGTTCGTCCCTTGCCGGGCAAGAGACCCAGTACTTC. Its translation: CASSSSLAGQETQYF.

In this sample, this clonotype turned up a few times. The DNA for the CDR3 is TGTGCCAGCAGCCAAGAGGGACAGGGTAACTATGGCTACACCTTC. Protein: CASSQEGQGNYGYTF. This rearrangement joins TRBV4-2 to TRBJ1-2; TRBD1 matches at 9 bases. The J segment lost 1 base and the V segment lost 0 bases, leaving 0 bases of the junction unmatched. From germline, CDR1 is LGHNA and CDR2 YNFKEQ. CDR3 length: 15 amino acids.

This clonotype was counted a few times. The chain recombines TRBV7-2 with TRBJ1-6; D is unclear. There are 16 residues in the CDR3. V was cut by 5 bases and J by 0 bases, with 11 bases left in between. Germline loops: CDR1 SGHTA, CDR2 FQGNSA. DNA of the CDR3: TGTGCCAGCAGCCCCCAGCGGGGCTCCTATAATTCACCCCTCCACTTT. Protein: CASSPQRGSYNSPLHF.

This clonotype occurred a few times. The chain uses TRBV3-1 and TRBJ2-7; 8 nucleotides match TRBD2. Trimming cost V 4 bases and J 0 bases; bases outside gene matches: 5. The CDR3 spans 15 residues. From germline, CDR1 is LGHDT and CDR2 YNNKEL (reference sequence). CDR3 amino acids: CASSRVAGPSYEQYF. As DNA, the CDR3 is TGTGCCAGCAGCCGCGTAGCGGGGCCCTCCTACGAGCAGTACTTC.

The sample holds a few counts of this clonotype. Written as DNA, the CDR3 is TGCGCCAGCAGCTTGACAGGGAAAGAGACCCAGTACTTC. Amino acids: CASSLTGKETQYF. V usage is TRBV5-1 and J usage is TRBJ2-5, with D maybe TRBD1 (6 bases). The CDR3 spans 13 residues. The germline V gene encodes CDR1 SGHRS and CDR2 YFSETQ. The ends were cut back, 1 base at V and 3 bases at J, with 7 bases in the middle.

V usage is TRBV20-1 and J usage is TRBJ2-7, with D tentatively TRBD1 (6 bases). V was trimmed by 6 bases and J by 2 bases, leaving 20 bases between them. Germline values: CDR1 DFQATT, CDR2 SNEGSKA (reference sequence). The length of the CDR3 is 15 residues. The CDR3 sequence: CSAENRRGGPYEQYF. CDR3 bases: TGCAGTGCCGAGAACAGGAGAGGGGGTCCCTACGAGCAGTACTTC.

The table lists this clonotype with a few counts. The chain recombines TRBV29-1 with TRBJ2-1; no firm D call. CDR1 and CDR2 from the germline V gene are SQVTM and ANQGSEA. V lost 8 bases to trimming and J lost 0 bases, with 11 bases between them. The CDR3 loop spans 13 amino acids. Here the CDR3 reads CSMDGRSYNEQFF. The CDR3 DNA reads TGCAGCATGGACGGACGCTCCTACAATGAGCAGTTCTTC.

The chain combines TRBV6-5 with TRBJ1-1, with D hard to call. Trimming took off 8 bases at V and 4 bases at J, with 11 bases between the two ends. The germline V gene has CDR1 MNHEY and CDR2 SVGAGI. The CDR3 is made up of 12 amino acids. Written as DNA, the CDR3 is TGTGCCAGCCAACGATGGGGCACTGAAGCTTTCTTT. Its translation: CASQRWGTEAFF.

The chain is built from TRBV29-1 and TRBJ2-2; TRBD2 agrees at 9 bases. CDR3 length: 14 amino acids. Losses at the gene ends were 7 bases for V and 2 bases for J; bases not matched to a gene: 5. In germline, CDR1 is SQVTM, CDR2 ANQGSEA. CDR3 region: CSALAGFNTGELFF. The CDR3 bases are TGCAGCGCCCTAGCGGGGTTCAACACCGGGGAGCTGTTTTTT.

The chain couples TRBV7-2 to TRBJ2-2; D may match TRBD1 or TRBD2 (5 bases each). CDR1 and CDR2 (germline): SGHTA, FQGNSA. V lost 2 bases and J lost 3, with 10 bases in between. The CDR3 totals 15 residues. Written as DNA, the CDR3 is TGTGCCAGCAGCTTATTCGGGACGGACACCGGGGAGCTGTTTTTT. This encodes CASSLFGTDTGELFF. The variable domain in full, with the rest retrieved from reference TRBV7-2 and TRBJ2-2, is GAGVSQSPSNKVTEKGKDVELRCDPISGHTALYWYRQSLGQGLEFLIYFQGNSAPDKSGLPSDRFSAERTGGSVSTLTIQRTQQEDSAVYLCASSLFGTDTGELFFGEGSRLTVL.

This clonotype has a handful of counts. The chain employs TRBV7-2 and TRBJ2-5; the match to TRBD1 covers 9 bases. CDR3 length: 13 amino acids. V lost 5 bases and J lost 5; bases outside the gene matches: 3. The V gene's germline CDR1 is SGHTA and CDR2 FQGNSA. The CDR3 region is CASSRDRVETQYF. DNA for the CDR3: TGTGCCAGCAGCCGGGACAGGGTGGAGACCCAGTACTTC.